The 15 T cell receptor beta chains below come from one sample, sequenced in a study of cytomegalovirus exposure and HLA in healthy donors. The study ran its PCR with 60 Vbeta and 13 Jbeta primers. Profiling relied on immunoSEQ multiplex PCR, and the TCRdb table lists in-frame clones only, not all of them. The profile shows around 170,000 clones, around four fifths of them singletons. Sequenced: PBMCs. The source of these receptors is a woman between 45 and 65 years old in good health and CMV-seropositive.

The CDR3 coding sequence is TGCGCCAGCAGCCAAGGATCAGGTCGAGGCAATCAGCCCCAGCATTTT. The encoded protein is CASSQGSGRGNQPQHF. The chain links TRBV4-1 to TRBJ1-5, with D uncertain. This CDR3 contains 16 residues. Germline values: CDR1 MGHRA, CDR2 YSYEKL. The V end lost 1 base, the J end lost 2 bases, and 12 bases lay between the germline ends.

This clone was detected only a few times. This rearrangement joins TRBV30 to TRBJ1-4; D is perhaps TRBD1 (6 bases). Trimming stripped 4 bases from V and 5 bases from J, with 8 bases between. This CDR3 contains 12 residues. Per the germline V gene, CDR1 is GTSNPN and CDR2 is SVGIG (reference sequence). The CDR3 reads CAWTRGNEKLFF. The DNA of the CDR3 is TGTGCCTGGACAAGGGGGAATGAAAAACTGTTTTTT.

The chain couples TRBV29-1 to TRBJ2-5; D remains unclear. Trimming shortened V by 1 base and J by 2 bases, and 5 bases separated the two germline ends. CDR3 length: 12 amino acids. Germline lookup yields CDR1 SQVTM and CDR2 ANQGSEA. CDR3 bases: TGCAGCGTTGAAGGACTTCAAGAGACCCAGTACTTC. This sequence encodes CSVEGLQETQYF.

The V and J genes are TRBV5-5 and TRBJ1-5, with TRBD1 matching 7 bases. Trimming cost V 0 bases and J 5 bases; bases outside gene matches: 11. CDR1 and CDR2 (germline): SGHKS, YYEKEE (reference sequence). The CDR3 contains 17 residues. The CDR3 region has the DNA TGTGCCAGCAGCTTGGCTTTAGGGACAGCAAGAGATCAGCCCCAGCATTTT. It yields the protein CASSLALGTARDQPQHF.

The chain is built from TRBV6-6 and TRBJ2-3; TRBD2 aligns across 8 bases. The germline CDR1 and CDR2 sequences are MNHNY and SVGAGI (reference sequence). J lost 4 bases, V lost 6 bases, and 9 bases had no gene match. The CDR3 length is 15 residues. The CDR3 nucleotides are TGTGCCAGCAGATCTTCGGGGGGGGCGTCAGATACGCAGTATTTT. It yields the protein CASRSSGGASDTQYF.

The chain is built from TRBV2 and TRBJ1-2; D is uncertain. The CDR3 loop spans 14 amino acids. V lost 6 bases, J lost 4 bases, and 15 bases lay in between. Germline CDR1 is SNHLY and CDR2 is FYNNEI. The CDR3 sequence is CASSSLPGGYGYTF. CDR3 nucleotide sequence: TGTGCCAGCAGCTCCTTACCCGGCGGCTATGGCTACACCTTC.

The rearrangement uses TRBV29-1 and TRBJ2-5, with 7 nucleotides matching TRBD1. V was clipped by 6 bases and J by 0 bases; unmatched bases: 4. Germline V lookup: CDR1 SQVTM, CDR2 ANQGSEA. CDR3 size: 13 residues. DNA of the CDR3: TGCAGCGTGGGGACAGCGAACCAAGAGACCCAGTACTTC. Amino acid sequence: CSVGTANQETQYF.

For this clone: Other DNA sequences in the sample encode the same CDR3. The chain joins TRBV4-3 to TRBJ2-1; tentatively, D is TRBD2 (6 bases). From germline, CDR1 is LGHNA and CDR2 YSLEER. This CDR3 is 16 amino acids long. Trimming removed 0 bases at V and 6 bases at J, with 15 bases between. This CDR3 is CASSQDPPQLANEQFF. The CDR3 DNA sequence: TGCGCCAGCAGCCAAGACCCCCCCCAACTAGCCAATGAGCAGTTCTTC.

The chain is built from TRBV5-5 and TRBJ2-7; a weak D match, TRBD1 (6 bases). Germline-derived CDR1 and CDR2 are SGHKS and YYEKEE (reference sequence). V lost 1 base to trimming and J lost 2 bases, with 16 bases between them. The CDR3 contains 16 residues. CDR3 protein: CASSLTVAGVPYEQYF. CDR3 coding DNA: TGTGCCAGCAGCTTGACGGTAGCAGGGGTTCCCTACGAGCAGTACTTC.

The chain employs TRBV10-3 and TRBJ2-3; D gene ambiguous. Trimming cost V 8 bases and J 6 bases, with 15 bases left between them. This CDR3 comprises 13 residues. CDR1 is ENHRY, CDR2 SYGVKD, per germline. This CDR3 is CAIGPGSVDTQYF. The DNA for the CDR3 is TGTGCCATCGGCCCAGGCAGTGTTGATACGCAGTATTTT.

CDR3 nucleotide sequence: TGTGCCAGCTCCTCCCTAGCGGGGGGGATCCACGAGCAGTACTTC. This translates into CASSSLAGGIHEQYF. The chain links TRBV6-6 to TRBJ2-7, with TRBD2 matching over 12 bases. V gave up 8 bases and J gave up 5 bases; unmatched junction bases: 10. The CDR3 is made up of 15 amino acids. Germline lookup yields CDR1 MNHNY and CDR2 SVGAGI (reference sequence).

This clone was seen once. This chain uses TRBV10-3 with TRBJ2-3; D unclear. Germline V CDR1 and CDR2: ENHRY, SYGVKD. The ends were cut back, 3 bases at V and 3 bases at J, with 7 bases in the middle. The CDR3 consists of 13 residues. Here the CDR3 reads CAISDGQTDTQYF. The CDR3 coding sequence is TGTGCCATCAGTGATGGGCAGACAGATACGCAGTATTTT.

The chain joins TRBV7-8 to TRBJ1-1; D might be TRBD1 (5 bases). The CDR3 runs 15 residues. Germline values: CDR1 SGHVS, CDR2 FQNEAQ. V was cut by 1 base and J by 7 bases, with 16 bases left in between. The CDR3 DNA reads TGTGCCAGCAGCTTAGTCCCTCCGGGGGGTGTTGAAGCTTTCTTT. Translation: CASSLVPPGGVEAFF.

V is TRBV2 and J is TRBJ2-3; TRBD2 matches 8 bases. V dropped 4 bases and J dropped 3; count of bases not matched to a gene: 9. The CDR3 contains 16 residues. Germline CDR1 SNHLY, CDR2 FYNNEI. CDR3 nucleotide sequence: TGTGCCAGCAGTGGGCGATTAGCGGGGAAAACAGATACGCAGTATTTT. Translating gives CASSGRLAGKTDTQYF.

The chain is built from TRBV28 and TRBJ1-2; perhaps TRBD1 as D (5 bases). The CDR3 has 13 amino acids. Germline V gives CDR1 MDHEN, CDR2 SYDVKM. Trimming took off 3 bases at V and 4 bases at J, with 9 bases between the two ends. This CDR3 reads CASSFGTGYGYTF. CDR3 coding DNA: TGTGCCAGCAGTTTCGGGACTGGCTATGGCTACACCTTC.